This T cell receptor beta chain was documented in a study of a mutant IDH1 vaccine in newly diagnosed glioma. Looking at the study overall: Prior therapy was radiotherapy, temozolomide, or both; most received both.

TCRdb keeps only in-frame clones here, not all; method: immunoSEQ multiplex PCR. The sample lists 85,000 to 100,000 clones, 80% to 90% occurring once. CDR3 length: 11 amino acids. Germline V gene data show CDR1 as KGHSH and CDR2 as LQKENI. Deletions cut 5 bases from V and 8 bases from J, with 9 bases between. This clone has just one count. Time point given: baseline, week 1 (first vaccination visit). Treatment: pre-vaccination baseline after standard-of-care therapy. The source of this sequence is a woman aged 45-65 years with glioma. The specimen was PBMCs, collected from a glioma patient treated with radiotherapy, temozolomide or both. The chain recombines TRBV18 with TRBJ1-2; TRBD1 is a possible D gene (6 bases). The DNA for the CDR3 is TGTGCCAGCTCATCAGACAGGGGCTACACCTTC. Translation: CASSSDRGYTF.